This T cell receptor (beta chain) was sequenced for a study of shared clonotypes between healthy human individuals. Study-wide background: CD4 naive and CD4 memory each took three plates per donor, while CD8 naive took two and CD8 memory one. Overall study results and limits: Shared across four donors were around 5% of the naive CD4 clonotypes. Clonotypes which were not shared had lower generation probabilities than clonotypes that all four donors shared.

Assay used: immunoSEQ multiplex PCR; TCRdb lists only in-frame clones, some missing. Of more than 2,000,000 clones in the sample, around nine tenths were seen once. V dropped 5 bases and J dropped 8 bases, with 11 bases sitting between them. This CDR3 has 12 amino acids. The germline V gene has CDR1 SGHAT and CDR2 FQNNGV. Of note for this clone: The antigen is unknown.

This clonotype originated in a man aged 18 to 30 in good health. Sequencing was done on a sample of naive CD4+ T cells sorted from blood. The subset was: CD45RA+ positively selected. The gene calls are TRBV11-2 and TRBJ2-3; D is unclear. This CDR3 is CASSPPLGTQYF. In DNA, the CDR3 is TGTGCCAGCAGCCCCCCCCTCGGTACGCAGTATTTT.